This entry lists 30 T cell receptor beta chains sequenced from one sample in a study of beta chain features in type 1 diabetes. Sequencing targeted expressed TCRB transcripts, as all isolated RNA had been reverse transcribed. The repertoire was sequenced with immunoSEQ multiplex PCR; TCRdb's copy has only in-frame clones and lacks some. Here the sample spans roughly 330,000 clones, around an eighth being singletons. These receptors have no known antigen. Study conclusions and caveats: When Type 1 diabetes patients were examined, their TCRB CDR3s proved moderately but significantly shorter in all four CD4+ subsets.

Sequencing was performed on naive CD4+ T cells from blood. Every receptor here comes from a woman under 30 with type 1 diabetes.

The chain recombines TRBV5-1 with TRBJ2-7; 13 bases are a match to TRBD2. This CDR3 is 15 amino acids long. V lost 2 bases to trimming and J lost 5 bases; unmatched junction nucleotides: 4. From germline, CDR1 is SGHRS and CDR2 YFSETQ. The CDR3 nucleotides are TGCGCCAGCAGCTTACCGGGACTAGCGGGAAACGAGCAGTACTTC. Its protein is CASSLPGLAGNEQYF.

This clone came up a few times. The CDR3 reads CASSLFQETQYF. In DNA form, the CDR3 reads TGTGCCAGCTCTTTATTTCAAGAGACCCAGTACTTC. This rearrangement joins TRBV18 to TRBJ2-5; D gene ambiguous. V was pared by 6 bases and J by 2 bases, with 7 bases between. This CDR3 has 12 amino acids. Germline V gene lookup returns CDR1 KGHSH and CDR2 LQKENI. Variable domain in full (rest from reference TRBV18 and TRBJ2-5): NAGVMQNPRHLVRRRGQEARLRCSPMKGHSHVYWYRQLPEEGLKFMVYLQKENIIDESGMPKERFSAEFPKEGPSILRIQQVVRGDSAAYFCASSLFQETQYFGPGTRLLVL.

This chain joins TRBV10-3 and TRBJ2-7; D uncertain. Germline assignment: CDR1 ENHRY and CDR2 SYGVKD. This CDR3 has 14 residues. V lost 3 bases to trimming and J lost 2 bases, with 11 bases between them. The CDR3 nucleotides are TGTGCCATCAGTGAACCTCTTGGGCCCTACGAGCAGTACTTC. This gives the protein CAISEPLGPYEQYF.

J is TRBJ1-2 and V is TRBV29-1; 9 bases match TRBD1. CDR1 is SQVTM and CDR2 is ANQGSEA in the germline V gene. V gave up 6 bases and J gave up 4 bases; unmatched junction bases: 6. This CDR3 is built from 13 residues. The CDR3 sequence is CSVGTGSAYGYTF. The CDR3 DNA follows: TGCAGCGTGGGGACAGGGTCGGCCTATGGCTACACCTTC. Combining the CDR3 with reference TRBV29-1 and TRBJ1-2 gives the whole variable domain SAVISQKPSRDICQRGTSLTIQCQVDSQVTMMFWYRQQPGQSLTLIATANQGSEATYESGFVIDKFPISRPNLTFSTLTVSNMSPEDSSIYLCSVGTGSAYGYTFGSGTRLTVV.

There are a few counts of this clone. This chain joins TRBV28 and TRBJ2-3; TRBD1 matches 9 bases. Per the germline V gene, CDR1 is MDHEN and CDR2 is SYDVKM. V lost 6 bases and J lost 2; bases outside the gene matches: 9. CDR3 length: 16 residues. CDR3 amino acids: CASRPPGQGPTDTQYF. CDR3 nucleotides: TGTGCCAGCAGACCCCCGGGACAGGGCCCCACAGATACGCAGTATTTT. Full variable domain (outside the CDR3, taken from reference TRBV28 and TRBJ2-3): DVKVTQSSRYLVKRTGEKVFLECVQDMDHENMFWYRQDPGLGLRLIYFSYDVKMKEKGDIPEGYSVSREKKERFSLILESASTNQTSMYLCASRPPGQGPTDTQYFGPGTRLTVL.

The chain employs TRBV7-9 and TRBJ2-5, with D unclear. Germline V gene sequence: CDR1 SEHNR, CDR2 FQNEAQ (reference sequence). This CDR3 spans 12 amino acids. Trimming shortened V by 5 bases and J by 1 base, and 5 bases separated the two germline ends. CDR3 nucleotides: TGTGCCAGCAGCAAGCCCCAAGAGACCCAGTACTTC. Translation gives CASSKPQETQYF.

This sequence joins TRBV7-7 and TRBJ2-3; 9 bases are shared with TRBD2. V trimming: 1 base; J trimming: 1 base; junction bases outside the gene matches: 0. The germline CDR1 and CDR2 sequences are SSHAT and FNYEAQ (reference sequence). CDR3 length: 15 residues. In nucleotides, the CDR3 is TGTGCCAGCAGCTTAGGGACTAGCGGCACAGATACGCAGTATTTT. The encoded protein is CASSLGTSGTDTQYF.

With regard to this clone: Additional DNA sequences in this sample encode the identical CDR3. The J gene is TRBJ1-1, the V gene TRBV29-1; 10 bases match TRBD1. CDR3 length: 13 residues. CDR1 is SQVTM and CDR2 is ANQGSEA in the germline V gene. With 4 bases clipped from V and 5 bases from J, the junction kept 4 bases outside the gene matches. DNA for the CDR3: TGCAGCGTTGGACAGGGGGCATTGACTGAAGCTTTCTTT. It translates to CSVGQGALTEAFF.

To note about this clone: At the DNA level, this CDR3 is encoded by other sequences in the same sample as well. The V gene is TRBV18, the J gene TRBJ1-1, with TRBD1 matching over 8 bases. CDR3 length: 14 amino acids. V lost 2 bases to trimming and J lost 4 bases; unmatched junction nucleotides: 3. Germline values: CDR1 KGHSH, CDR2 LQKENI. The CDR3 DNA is TGTGCCAGCTCACCAGCTGACAGGGGCACTGAAGCTTTCTTT. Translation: CASSPADRGTEAFF.

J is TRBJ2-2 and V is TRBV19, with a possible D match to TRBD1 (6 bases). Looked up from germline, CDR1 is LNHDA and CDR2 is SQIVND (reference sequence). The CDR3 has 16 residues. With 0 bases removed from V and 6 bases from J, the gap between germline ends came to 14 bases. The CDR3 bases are TGTGCCAGTAGTATAGAGGCTATCAGGGGCCCCGGGGAGCTGTTTTTT. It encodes CASSIEAIRGPGELFF.

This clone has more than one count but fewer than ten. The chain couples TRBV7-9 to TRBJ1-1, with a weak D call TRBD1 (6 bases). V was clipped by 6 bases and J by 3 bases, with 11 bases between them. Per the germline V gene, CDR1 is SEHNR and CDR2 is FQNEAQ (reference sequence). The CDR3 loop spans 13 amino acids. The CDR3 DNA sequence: TGTGCCAGCAGGATAGGGGGGGACACTGAAGCTTTCTTT. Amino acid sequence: CASRIGGDTEAFF. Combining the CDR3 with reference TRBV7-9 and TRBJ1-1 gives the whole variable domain DTGVSQNPRHKITKRGQNVTFRCDPISEHNRLYWYRQTLGQGPEFLTYFQNEAQLEKSRLLSDRFSAERPKGSFSTLEIQRTEQGDSAMYLCASRIGGDTEAFFGQGTRLTVV.

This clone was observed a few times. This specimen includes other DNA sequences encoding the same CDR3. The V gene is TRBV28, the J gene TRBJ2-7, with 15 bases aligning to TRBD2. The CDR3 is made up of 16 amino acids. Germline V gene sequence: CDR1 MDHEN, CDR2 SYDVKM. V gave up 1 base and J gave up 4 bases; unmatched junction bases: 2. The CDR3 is CASSLLGTSGRYEQYF. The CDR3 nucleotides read TGTGCCAGCAGTTTATTGGGGACTAGCGGGAGGTACGAGCAGTACTTC. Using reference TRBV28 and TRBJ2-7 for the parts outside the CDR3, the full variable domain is DVKVTQSSRYLVKRTGEKVFLECVQDMDHENMFWYRQDPGLGLRLIYFSYDVKMKEKGDIPEGYSVSREKKERFSLILESASTNQTSMYLCASSLLGTSGRYEQYFGPGTRLTVT.

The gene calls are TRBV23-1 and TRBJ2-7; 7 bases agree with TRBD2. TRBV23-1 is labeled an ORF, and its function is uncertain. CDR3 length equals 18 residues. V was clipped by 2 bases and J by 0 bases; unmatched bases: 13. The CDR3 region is CASSQTRGPTSTSYEQYV. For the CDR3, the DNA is TGCGCCAGCAGTCAAACAAGGGGCCCGACTAGCACCTCCTACGAGCAGTACGTC.

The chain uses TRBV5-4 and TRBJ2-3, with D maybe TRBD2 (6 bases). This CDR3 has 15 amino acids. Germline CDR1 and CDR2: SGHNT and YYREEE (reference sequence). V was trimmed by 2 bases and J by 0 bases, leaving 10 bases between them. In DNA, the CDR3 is TGTGCCAGCAGCTTTGGTGGGACTAGCACAGATACGCAGTATTTT. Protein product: CASSFGGTSTDTQYF.

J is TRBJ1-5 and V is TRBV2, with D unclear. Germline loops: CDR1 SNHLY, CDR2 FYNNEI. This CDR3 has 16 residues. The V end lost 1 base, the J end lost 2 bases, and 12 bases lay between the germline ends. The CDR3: CASSEDTALGNQPQHF. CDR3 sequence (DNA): TGTGCCAGCAGTGAAGACACAGCCTTGGGCAATCAGCCCCAGCATTTT.

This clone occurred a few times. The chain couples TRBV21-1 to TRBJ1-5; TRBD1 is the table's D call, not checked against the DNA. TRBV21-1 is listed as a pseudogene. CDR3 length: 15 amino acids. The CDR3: CASSKGQGSNQPQHF. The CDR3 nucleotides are TGTGCCAGCAGCAAAGGGCAGGGAAGCAATCAGCCCCAGCATTTT.

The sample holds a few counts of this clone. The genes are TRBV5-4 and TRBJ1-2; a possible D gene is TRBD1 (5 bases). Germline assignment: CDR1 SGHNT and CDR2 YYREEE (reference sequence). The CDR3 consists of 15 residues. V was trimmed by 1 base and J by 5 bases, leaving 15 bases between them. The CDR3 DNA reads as TGTGCCAGCAGCTTGCCGACAGACGGACGGTATGGCTACACCTTC. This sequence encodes CASSLPTDGRYGYTF.

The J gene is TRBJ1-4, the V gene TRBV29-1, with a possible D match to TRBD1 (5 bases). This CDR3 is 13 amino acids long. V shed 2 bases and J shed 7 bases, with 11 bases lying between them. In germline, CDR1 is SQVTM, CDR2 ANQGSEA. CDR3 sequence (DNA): TGCAGCGTTGAATGGGGGGGGAGTGAAAAACTGTTTTTT. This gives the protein CSVEWGGSEKLFF.

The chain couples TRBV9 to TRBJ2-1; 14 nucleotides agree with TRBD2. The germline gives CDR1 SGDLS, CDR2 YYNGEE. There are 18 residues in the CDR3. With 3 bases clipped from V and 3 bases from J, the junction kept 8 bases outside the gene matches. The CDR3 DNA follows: TGTGCCAGCAGCGCCGGGACTAGCGGGAGTATGGGCTACAATGAGCAGTTCTTC. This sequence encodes CASSAGTSGSMGYNEQFF.

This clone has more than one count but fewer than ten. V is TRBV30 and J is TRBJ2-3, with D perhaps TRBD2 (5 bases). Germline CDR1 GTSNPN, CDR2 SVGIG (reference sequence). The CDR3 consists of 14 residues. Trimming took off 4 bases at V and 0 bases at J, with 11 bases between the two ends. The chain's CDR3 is CAWTMGGSTDTQYF. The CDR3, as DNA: TGTGCCTGGACTATGGGCGGGAGCACAGATACGCAGTATTTT.

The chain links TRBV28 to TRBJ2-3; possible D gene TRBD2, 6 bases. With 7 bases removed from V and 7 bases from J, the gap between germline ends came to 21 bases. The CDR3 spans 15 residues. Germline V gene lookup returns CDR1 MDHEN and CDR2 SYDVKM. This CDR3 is CASTSQTGVVNTQYF. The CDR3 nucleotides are TGTGCCAGCACATCGCAAACGGGAGTGGTGAATACGCAGTATTTT. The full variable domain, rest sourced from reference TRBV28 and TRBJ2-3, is DVKVTQSSRYLVKRTGEKVFLECVQDMDHENMFWYRQDPGLGLRLIYFSYDVKMKEKGDIPEGYSVSREKKERFSLILESASTNQTSMYLCASTSQTGVVNTQYFGPGTRLTVL.

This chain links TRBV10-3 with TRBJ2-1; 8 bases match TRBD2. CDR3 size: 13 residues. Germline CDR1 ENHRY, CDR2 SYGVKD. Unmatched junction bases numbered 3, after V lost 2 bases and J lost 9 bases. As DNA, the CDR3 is TGTGCCATCAGTGAGGGACTAGCACGTGAGCAGTTCTTC. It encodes CAISEGLAREQFF.

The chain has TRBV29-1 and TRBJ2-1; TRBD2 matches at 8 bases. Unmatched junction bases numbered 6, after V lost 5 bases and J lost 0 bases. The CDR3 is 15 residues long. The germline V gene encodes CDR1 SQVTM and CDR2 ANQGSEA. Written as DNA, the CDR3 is TGCAGCGTTTCCAAGCGGGGGAGCTCCTACAATGAGCAGTTCTTC. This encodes CSVSKRGSSYNEQFF.

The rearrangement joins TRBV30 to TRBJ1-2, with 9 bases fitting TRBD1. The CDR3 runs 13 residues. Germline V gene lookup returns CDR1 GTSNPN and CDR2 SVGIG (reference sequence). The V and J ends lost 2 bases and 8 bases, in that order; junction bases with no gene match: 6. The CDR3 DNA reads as TGTGCCTGGAGTTTACGGACAGGGGAAGGCTACACCTTC. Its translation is CAWSLRTGEGYTF.

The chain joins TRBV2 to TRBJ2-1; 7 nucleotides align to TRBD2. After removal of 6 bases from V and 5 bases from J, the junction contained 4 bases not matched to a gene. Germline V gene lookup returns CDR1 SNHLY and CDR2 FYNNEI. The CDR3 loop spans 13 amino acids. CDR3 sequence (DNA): TGTGCCAGCAGAGCGGGACCCAACAATGAGCAGTTCTTC. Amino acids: CASRAGPNNEQFF.

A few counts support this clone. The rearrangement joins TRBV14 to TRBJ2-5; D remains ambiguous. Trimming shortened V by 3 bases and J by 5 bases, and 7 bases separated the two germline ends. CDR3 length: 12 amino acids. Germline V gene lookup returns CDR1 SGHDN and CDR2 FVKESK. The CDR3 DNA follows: TGTGCCAGCAGCCATCGGCGGGAGACCCAGTACTTC. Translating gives CASSHRRETQYF.

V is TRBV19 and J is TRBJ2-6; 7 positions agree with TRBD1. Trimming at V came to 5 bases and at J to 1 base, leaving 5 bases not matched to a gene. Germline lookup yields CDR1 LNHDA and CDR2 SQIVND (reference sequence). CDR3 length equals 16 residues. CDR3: CASSGNRGSGANVLTF. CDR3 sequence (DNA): TGTGCCAGTAGTGGGAACAGGGGTTCTGGGGCCAACGTCCTGACTTTC.

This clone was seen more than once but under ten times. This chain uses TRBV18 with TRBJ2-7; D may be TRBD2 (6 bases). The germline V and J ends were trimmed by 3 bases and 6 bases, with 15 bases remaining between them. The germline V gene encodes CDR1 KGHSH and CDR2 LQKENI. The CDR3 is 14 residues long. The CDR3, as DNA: TGTGCCAGCTCACCGACTAGTGGGGCAGGCGAGCAGTACGTC. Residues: CASSPTSGAGEQYV.

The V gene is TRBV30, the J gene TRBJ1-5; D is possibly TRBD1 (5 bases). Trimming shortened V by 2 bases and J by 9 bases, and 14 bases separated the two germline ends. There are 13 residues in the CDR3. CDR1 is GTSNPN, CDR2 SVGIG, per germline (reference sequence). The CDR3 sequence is CAWSLTASLPQHF. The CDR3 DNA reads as TGTGCCTGGAGTTTGACAGCTAGTTTGCCCCAGCATTTT. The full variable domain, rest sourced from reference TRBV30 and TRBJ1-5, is SQTIHQWPATLVQPVGSPLSLECTVEGTSNPNLYWYRQAAGRGLQLLFYSVGIGQISSEVPQNLSASRPQDRQFILSSKKLLLSDSGFYLCAWSLTASLPQHFGDGTRLSIL.

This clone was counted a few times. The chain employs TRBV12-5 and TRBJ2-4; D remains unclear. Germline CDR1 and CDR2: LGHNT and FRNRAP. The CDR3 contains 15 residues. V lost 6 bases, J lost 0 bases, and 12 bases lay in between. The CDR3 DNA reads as TGTGCTAGTGGGTTACAGAGTCTAGCCAAAAACATTCAGTACTTC. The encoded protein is CASGLQSLAKNIQYF.